One and the same sample provided the 16 T cell receptor beta chains below, sequenced in a study of Graves' ophthalmopathy and Graves' hyperthyroidism. Amplified material comprised TCR beta CDR3 regions derived from RNA transcripts. HTBI primers served in a first-round RT-PCR, which a second-round multiplex PCR followed. TCRdb reprocessed the multiplex PCR reads with MiXCR, giving one entry per CDR3 protein. The repertoire holds hundreds of thousands of distinct CDR3 sequences, with about 21% as singletons. Sequencing used peripheral blood. These receptor sequences come from a woman aged 18-29 years with stable Graves' hyperthyroidism.

This clonotype showed up many times. The rearrangement uses TRBV29-1 and TRBJ2-7; TRBD1 matches 8 bases. Per the germline V gene, CDR1 is SQVTM and CDR2 is ANQGSEA. The V gene end was trimmed by 6 bases and the J gene end by 2 bases; junction bases not matched to a gene: 6. The CDR3 extends over 13 amino acids. CDR3 sequence reads: CSVVPGQAYEQYF. CDR3 nucleotides: TGCAGCGTCGTACCGGGACAGGCCTACGAGCAGTACTTC.

The sample holds many counts of this clonotype. V gene TRBV9 combines with J gene TRBJ2-7; 10 positions agree with TRBD1. V shed 9 bases, J shed 6 bases, and the junction held 9 bases outside the gene matches. The CDR3 sequence is 13 residues long. Looked up from germline, CDR1 is SGDLS and CDR2 is YYNGEE. The CDR3 DNA sequence: TGTGCCAATACGGGGACAGGGGTAGTCGAGCAGTACTTC. Its translation is CANTGTGVVEQYF.

In this sample, this clonotype turned up a few times. The rearrangement joins TRBV24-1 to TRBJ2-2; 11 bases agree with TRBD1. The CDR3 contains 18 residues. Germline V gene lookup returns CDR1 KGHDR and CDR2 SFDVKD. The trim removed 7 bases at V and 2 bases at J, leaving 11 bases unmatched. The CDR3 region has the DNA TGTGCCACCAGCGCCCCTTTTGGACAGGGGGCCAACACCGGGGAGCTGTTTTTT. This encodes CATSAPFGQGANTGELFF.

J is TRBJ1-1 and V is TRBV2, with TRBD1 identical over 12 bases. Germline assignment: CDR1 SNHLY and CDR2 FYNNEI. The CDR3 covers 13 residues. The ends lost 7 bases at V and 8 bases at J; junction bases unmatched: 5. CDR3 residues: CASTGTGGWEAFF. CDR3 DNA sequence: TGTGCCAGCACCGGGACAGGGGGCTGGGAAGCTTTCTTT.

Ten or more counts support this clonotype. The chain carries TRBV2 and TRBJ1-1, with a possible D match to TRBD1 (6 bases). The CDR3 covers 14 residues. Germline CDR1 and CDR2: SNHLY and FYNNEI. Trimming shortened V by 4 bases and J by 4 bases, and 13 bases separated the two germline ends. The CDR3 DNA reads TGTGCCAGCAGTGTAGGGGGGCTCATCACTGAAGCTTTCTTT. Translated: CASSVGGLITEAFF.

There are many counts of this clonotype. The rearrangement joins TRBV5-1 to TRBJ1-1, with a weak D call TRBD1 (5 bases). Trimming stripped 1 base from V and 2 bases from J, with 12 bases between. CDR3 size: 15 residues. Germline values: CDR1 SGHRS, CDR2 YFSETQ. CDR3 region: CASSLSTATNTEAFF. Written as DNA, the CDR3 is TGCGCCAGCAGCTTGTCGACAGCGACCAACACTGAAGCTTTCTTT.

This clonotype showed up just a few times. The genes are TRBV5-1 and TRBJ1-1; maybe TRBD1 (5 bases). CDR3 length equals 15 residues. CDR1 and CDR2 from the germline V gene are SGHRS and YFSETQ. V dropped 1 base and J dropped 2 bases, with 12 bases sitting between them. The CDR3 DNA reads as TGCGCCAGCAGCTTGTCTTCCCAGGGAAACACTGAAGCTTTCTTT. Its translation is CASSLSSQGNTEAFF.

This clonotype was counted ten times or more. The CDR3 here is CASSPKVRRSLPGELFF. CDR3 bases: TGTGCCAGCAGCCCGAAGGTTCGGCGGTCTCTACCCGGGGAGCTGTTTTTT. The chain has TRBV9 and TRBJ2-2; D ambiguous. The germline gives CDR1 SGDLS, CDR2 YYNGEE. The CDR3 totals 17 residues. Between the trimmed V and J ends, which lost 4 bases and 6 bases, there was a span of 22 bases.

This clonotype was seen repeatedly, ten times or more. The J gene is TRBJ2-7, the V gene TRBV19; weak D call: TRBD2 (6 bases). The CDR3 has 17 amino acids. V gave up 7 bases and J gave up 6 bases, with 28 bases separating them. CDR1 LNHDA and CDR2 SQIVND come from the germline V gene (reference sequence). CDR3 sequence (DNA): TGTGCCAGTACCCCTGTCTGGGGGACGGGAGAAATTACCGAGCAGTACTTC. Protein product: CASTPVWGTGEITEQYF.

This clonotype has a handful of counts. The rearrangement joins TRBV7-2 to TRBJ2-7, with TRBD2 as a possible D gene (6 bases). The V and J ends lost 4 bases and 6 bases respectively, with 13 bases between them. The CDR3 has 13 residues. The V gene's germline CDR1 is SGHTA and CDR2 FQGNSA. DNA for the CDR3: TGTGCCAGCAGCTCTCTAGCGTCCCCCGAGCAGTACTTC. Protein: CASSSLASPEQYF.

This sequence joins TRBV12-3 or TRBV12-4 and TRBJ2-7; D is undetermined. The V gene lost 1 base and the J gene lost 6 bases, with 13 bases spanning the gap. The CDR3 runs 14 residues. CDR3 sequence: CASSLVIGSFEQYF. CDR3 sequence (DNA): TGTGCCAGCAGTTTAGTGATTGGCAGCTTCGAGCAGTACTTC.

The genes are TRBV11-1 and TRBJ1-2; 7 bases agree with TRBD1. The V segment lost 5 bases and the J segment 1 base; nucleotides outside the gene matches: 4. Looked up from germline, CDR1 is SGHAT and CDR2 is FQDESV (reference sequence). This CDR3 region has 14 residues. Here the CDR3 reads CASSRRDSNYGYTF. The CDR3 region has the DNA TGTGCCAGCAGCCGCCGGGACAGTAACTATGGCTACACCTTC.

This clonotype appeared many times. The chain links TRBV6-2 or TRBV6-3 to TRBJ2-7; 7 bases fit TRBD1. After removal of 6 bases from V and 2 bases from J, the junction contained 7 bases not matched to a gene. This CDR3 is 14 amino acids long. Per the germline V gene, CDR1 is MNHEY and CDR2 is SVGEGT. The CDR3 nucleotides read TGTGCCAGCAGACCCGGGACAGTAACCTACGAGCAGTACTTC. Translating it yields CASRPGTVTYEQYF.

This clonotype was seen at least ten times. The chain employs TRBV11-2 and TRBJ2-5; TRBD1 is a possible D gene (7 bases). Germline-derived CDR1 and CDR2 are SGHAT and FQNNGV. Trimming removed 1 base from V and 5 bases from J, with 14 bases in between. The CDR3 contains 15 residues. The CDR3 nucleotides are TGTGCCAGCAGCTTAGTCGAACAGGGGAGGGAGACCCAGTACTTC. Encoded protein: CASSLVEQGRETQYF.

Many counts were recorded for this clonotype. The junction differs from germline at one of its ends, possibly a read error. This chain uses TRBV11-2 with TRBJ2-5; 7 nucleotides align to TRBD2. The CDR3 loop spans 15 amino acids. Germline CDR1 is SGHAT and CDR2 is FQNNGV. The CDR3 here is CTSSLRREGRETQYF. The CDR3 nucleotides read TGTACCAGCAGCTTAAGGAGGGAGGGCCGGGAGACCCAGTACTTC.

The V call is TRBV11-2, the J call TRBJ2-2; 7 bases map to TRBD2. The length of the CDR3 is 12 residues. V gave up 1 base and J gave up 16 bases; unmatched junction bases: 6. The germline V gene has CDR1 SGHAT and CDR2 FQNNGV. CDR3 loop: CASSLGLSGGFF. The CDR3 DNA reads as TGTGCCAGCAGCTTAGGATTGTCGGGGGGGTTTTTT.